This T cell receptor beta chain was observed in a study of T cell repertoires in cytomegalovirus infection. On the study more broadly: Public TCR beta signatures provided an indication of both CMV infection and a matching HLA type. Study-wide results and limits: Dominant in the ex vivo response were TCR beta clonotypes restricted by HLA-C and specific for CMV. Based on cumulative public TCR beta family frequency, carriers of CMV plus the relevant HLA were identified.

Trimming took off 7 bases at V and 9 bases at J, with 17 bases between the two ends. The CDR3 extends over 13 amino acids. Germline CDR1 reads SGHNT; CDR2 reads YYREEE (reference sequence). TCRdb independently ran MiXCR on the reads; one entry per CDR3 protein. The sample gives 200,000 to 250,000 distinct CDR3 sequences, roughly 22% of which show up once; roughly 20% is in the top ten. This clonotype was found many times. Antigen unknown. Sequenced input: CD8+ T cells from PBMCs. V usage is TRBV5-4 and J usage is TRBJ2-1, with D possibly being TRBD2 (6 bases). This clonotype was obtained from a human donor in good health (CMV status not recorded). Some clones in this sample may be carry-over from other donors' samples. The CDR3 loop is CASSEGLIGEQFF. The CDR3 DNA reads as TGTGCCAGCTCGGAGGGGCTGATCGGTGAGCAGTTCTTC.